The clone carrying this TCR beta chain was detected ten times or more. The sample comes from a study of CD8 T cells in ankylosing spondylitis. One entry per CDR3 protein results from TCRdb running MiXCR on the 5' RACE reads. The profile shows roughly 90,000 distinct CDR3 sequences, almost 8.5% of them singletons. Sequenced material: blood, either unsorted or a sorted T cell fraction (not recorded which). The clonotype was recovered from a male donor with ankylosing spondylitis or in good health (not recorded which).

The CDR3 DNA reads as TGTGCCAGCAGTCCTGGGACAGGGGGCCATGAGCAGTTCTTC. Translation: CASSPGTGGHEQFF. The chain carries TRBV6-2 or TRBV6-3 and TRBJ2-1; 12 bases are shared with TRBD1. The CDR3 is 14 amino acids. The germline CDR1 and CDR2 sequences are MNHEY and SVGEGT. The junction had 4 bases not matched to a gene; V was cut back by 5 bases and J by 8 bases.